The entry below gives a single T cell receptor (beta chain) sequence along with its context. Antigen: not known. V dropped 0 bases and J dropped 6 bases, with 12 bases sitting between them. Germline CDR1 and CDR2: SGDLS and YYNGEE. This CDR3 is 15 amino acids long. This sample is part of a study of response to subunit inactivated influenza vaccine. General study findings and limits: That few new T cells are recruited by each seasonal influenza vaccination was the authors' suggestion.

From the RT-PCR reads, TCRdb called clonotypes with MiXCR, one entry per CDR3 protein. The sample records about 580,000 distinct CDR3 sequences, 12% to 15% being singletons. The clonotype originates from a man aged 50-60 years who received an inactivated influenza vaccine. The sequencing here drew on PBMCs from blood, taken roughly 13 days after vaccination. The rearrangement joins TRBV9 to TRBJ1-4; weak D call: TRBD1 (5 bases). The DNA for the CDR3 is TGTGCCAGCAGCGTAGAACCAGGGAGGTATGAAAAACTGTTTTTT. This translates into CASSVEPGRYEKLFF.